This T cell receptor (beta chain) was captured by sequencing in a study of OX40 agonist ivuxolimab in advanced cancers. Produced via immunoSEQ multiplex PCR; TCRdb's table is partial and in-frame only. The repertoire holds about 80,000 clones, with approximately 91% as singletons. The CDR3 totals 15 residues. The germline CDR1 and CDR2 sequences are SGHAT and FQNNGV. The V gene lost 5 bases and the J gene lost 5 bases, with 17 bases spanning the gap. Sampling of blood occurred at baseline, cycle 4 day 1, and cycle 7 day 1. This receptor was obtained from an adult with an advanced solid tumor such as melanoma, head and neck, liver or kidney cancer. V and J are TRBV11-2 and TRBJ2-3; perhaps TRBD2 as D (5 bases). Here the sequenced sample was CD4+ or CD8+ T cells sorted from blood, taken in a trial of the OX40 agonist ivuxolimab. In DNA form, the CDR3 reads TGTGCCAGCAGCCCGCTAGAGAGGGTTCAAGATACGCAGTATTTT. It encodes CASSPLERVQDTQYF. Full variable domain (rest looked up from reference TRBV11-2 and TRBJ2-3): EAGVAQSPRYKIIEKRQSVAFWCNPISGHATLYWYQQILGQGPKLLIQFQNNGVVDDSQLPKDRFSAERLKGVDSTLKIQPAKLEDSAVYLCASSPLERVQDTQYFGPGTRLTVL.